This T cell receptor (beta chain) was obtained from a study of CD8 T cells in ankylosing spondylitis. This clonotype was counted at least ten times. The CDR3 totals 14 residues. V lost 3 bases and J lost 2, with 12 bases in between. Per the germline V gene, CDR1 is DFQATT and CDR2 is SNEGSKA (reference sequence). Using its own MiXCR run on the 5' RACE reads, TCRdb lists one record per CDR3 protein. There are fewer than 250,000 distinct CDR3 sequences in the sample; about 10% occur only once, and 21% lies in the top ten. The material sequenced was blood, either unsorted or a sorted T cell fraction (not recorded which). The TCR originated in a male donor with ankylosing spondylitis or in good health (not recorded which). V gene TRBV20-1 combines with J gene TRBJ2-3, with D possibly being TRBD1 (6 bases). The CDR3 sequence: CSARDRRLTDTQYF. CDR3 bases: TGCAGTGCTAGGGACAGAAGACTCACAGATACGCAGTATTTT.